This TCR beta chain was observed in a study of blood T cell repertoires in COVID-19. About the study: Samples of COVID-19 (acute and convalescent) were obtained from the United States, Italy and Spain.

This CDR3 comprises 13 residues. Germline values: CDR1 SQVTM, CDR2 ANQGSEA. Trimming removed 4 bases from V and 0 bases from J, with 7 bases in between. Profiled with immunoSEQ multiplex PCR; TCRdb holds only in-frame clones, not every one. The sample has under 80,000 clones, around four fifths seen once. The sequenced sample was peripheral blood. The chain is built from TRBV29-1 and TRBJ2-1; D call uncertain. This clonotype originated in a man aged 65 to 79 with acute or convalescent COVID-19. The CDR3 DNA is TGCAGCGTTGCAGTAACCTCCTACAATGAGCAGTTCTTC. Protein product: CSVAVTSYNEQFF.